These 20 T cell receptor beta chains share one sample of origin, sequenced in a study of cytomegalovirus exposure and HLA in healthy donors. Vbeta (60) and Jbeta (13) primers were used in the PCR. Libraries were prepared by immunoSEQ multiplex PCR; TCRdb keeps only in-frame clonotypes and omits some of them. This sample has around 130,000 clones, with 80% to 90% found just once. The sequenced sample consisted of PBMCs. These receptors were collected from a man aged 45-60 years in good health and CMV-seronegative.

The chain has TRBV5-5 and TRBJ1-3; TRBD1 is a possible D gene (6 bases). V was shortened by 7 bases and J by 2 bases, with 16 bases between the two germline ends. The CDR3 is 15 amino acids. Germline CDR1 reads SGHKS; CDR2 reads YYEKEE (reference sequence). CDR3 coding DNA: TGTGCCAGCGAGCCCATAAGGACAGCTGGAAACACCATATATTTT. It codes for CASEPIRTAGNTIYF.

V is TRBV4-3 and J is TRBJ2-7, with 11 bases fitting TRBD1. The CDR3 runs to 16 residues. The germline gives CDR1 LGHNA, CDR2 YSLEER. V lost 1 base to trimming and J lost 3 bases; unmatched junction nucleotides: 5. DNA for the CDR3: TGCGCCAGCAGCCAAGGGGACAGGGGGGGGTTCTACGAGCAGTACTTC. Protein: CASSQGDRGGFYEQYF.

DNA for the CDR3: TGTGCCAGCAGGAACACGGGGGGCCCATACAATGAGCAGTTCTTC. The encoded protein is CASRNTGGPYNEQFF. J is TRBJ2-1 and V is TRBV7-8, with TRBD2 as a possible D gene (7 bases). The germline gives CDR1 SGHVS, CDR2 FQNEAQ. V was clipped by 6 bases and J by 4 bases, with 16 bases between them. This CDR3 is 15 amino acids long.

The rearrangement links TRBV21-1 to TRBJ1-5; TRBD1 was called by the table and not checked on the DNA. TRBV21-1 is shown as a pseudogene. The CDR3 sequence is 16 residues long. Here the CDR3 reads CASSMAAFRCDQPQHF. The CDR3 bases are TGTGCCAGCAGCATGGCCGCCTTCAGGTGCGATCAGCCCCAGCATTTT.

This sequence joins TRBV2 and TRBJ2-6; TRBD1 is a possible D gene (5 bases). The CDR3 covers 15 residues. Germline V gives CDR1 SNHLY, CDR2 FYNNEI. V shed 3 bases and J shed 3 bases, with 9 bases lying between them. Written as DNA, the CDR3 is TGTGCCAGCAGTGATTCCAGGGTTGGGGCCAACGTCCTGACTTTC. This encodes CASSDSRVGANVLTF.

The CDR3 loop reads CASSLGVVNTEAFF. DNA of the CDR3: TGTGCCAGCAGCTTAGGCGTTGTGAACACTGAAGCTTTCTTT. This chain connects TRBV7-9 to TRBJ1-1, with unresolved D. V was shortened by 1 base and J by 0 bases, with 6 bases between the two germline ends. CDR1 is SEHNR, CDR2 FQNEAQ, per germline (reference sequence). The CDR3 runs to 14 residues.

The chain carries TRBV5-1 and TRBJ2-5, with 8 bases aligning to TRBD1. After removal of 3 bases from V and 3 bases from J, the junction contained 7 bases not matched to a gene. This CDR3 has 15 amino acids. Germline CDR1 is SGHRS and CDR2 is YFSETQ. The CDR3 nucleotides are TGCGCCAGCAGCTGGGCCGGGACAGGAGAAGAGACCCAGTACTTC. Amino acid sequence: CASSWAGTGEETQYF.

The CDR3 loop reads CASTEGPEAFF. The CDR3 DNA sequence: TGTGCCAGCACGGAGGGTCCTGAAGCTTTCTTT. The J gene is TRBJ1-1, the V gene TRBV25-1; D ambiguous. Trimming took 7 bases from V and 6 from J, leaving 9 bases between them. The CDR3 is 11 amino acids. CDR1 and CDR2 (germline): MGHDK, SYGVNS.

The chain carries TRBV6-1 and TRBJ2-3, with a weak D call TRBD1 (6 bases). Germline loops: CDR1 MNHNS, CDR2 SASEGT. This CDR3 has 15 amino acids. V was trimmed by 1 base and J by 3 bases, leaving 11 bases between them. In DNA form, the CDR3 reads TGTGCCAGCAGTGAAGTCAGGGGAAGGACAGATACGCAGTATTTT. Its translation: CASSEVRGRTDTQYF.

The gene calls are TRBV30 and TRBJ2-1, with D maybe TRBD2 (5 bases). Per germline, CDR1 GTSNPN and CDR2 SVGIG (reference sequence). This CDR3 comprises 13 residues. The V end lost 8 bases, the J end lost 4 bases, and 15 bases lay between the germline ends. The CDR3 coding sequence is TGTGCCCAAAGCGGCCAGCTTTACAATGAGCAGTTCTTC. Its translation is CAQSGQLYNEQFF.

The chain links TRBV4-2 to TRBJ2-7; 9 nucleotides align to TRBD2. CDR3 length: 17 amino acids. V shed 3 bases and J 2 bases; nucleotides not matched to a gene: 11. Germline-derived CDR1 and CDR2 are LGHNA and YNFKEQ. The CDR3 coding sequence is TGTGCCAGCAGCCAGATAGCGGGGGCGGAAAGGACCTACGAGCAGTACTTC. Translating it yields CASSQIAGAERTYEQYF.

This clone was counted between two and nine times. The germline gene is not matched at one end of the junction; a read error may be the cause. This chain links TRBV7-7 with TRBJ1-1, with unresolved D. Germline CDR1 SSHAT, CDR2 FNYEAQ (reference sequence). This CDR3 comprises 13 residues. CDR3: CASSLRQNTEAFF. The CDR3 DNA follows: TGTGCTAGCAGCTTGAGACAGAACACTGAAGCTTTCTTT.

The CDR3 nucleotides read TGTGCCAGCAGTTCCGGGACAGAACTGTTTTTT. Translation: CASSSGTELFF. V usage is TRBV28 and J usage is TRBJ1-4; 7 bases fit TRBD1. CDR1 is MDHEN, CDR2 SYDVKM, per germline. The V segment lost 4 bases and the J segment 12 bases; nucleotides outside the gene matches: 2. The CDR3 sequence is 11 residues long.

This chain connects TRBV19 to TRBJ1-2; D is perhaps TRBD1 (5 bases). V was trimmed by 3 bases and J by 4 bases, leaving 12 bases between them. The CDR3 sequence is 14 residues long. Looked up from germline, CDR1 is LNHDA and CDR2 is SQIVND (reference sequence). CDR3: CASSIVTGPYGYTF. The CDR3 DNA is TGTGCCAGTAGTATCGTCACAGGCCCCTATGGCTACACCTTC.

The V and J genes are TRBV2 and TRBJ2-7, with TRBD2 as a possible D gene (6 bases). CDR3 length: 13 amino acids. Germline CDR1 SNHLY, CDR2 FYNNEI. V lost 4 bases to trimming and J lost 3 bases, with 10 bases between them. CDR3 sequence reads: CASSVGLSYEQYF. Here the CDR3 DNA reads TGTGCCAGCAGTGTAGGACTAAGCTACGAGCAGTACTTC. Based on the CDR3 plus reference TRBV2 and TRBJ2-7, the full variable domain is EPEVTQTPSHQVTQMGQEVILRCVPISNHLYFYWYRQILGQKVEFLVSFYNNEISEKSEIFDDQFSVERPDGSNFTLKIRSTKLEDSAMYFCASSVGLSYEQYFGPGTRLTVT.

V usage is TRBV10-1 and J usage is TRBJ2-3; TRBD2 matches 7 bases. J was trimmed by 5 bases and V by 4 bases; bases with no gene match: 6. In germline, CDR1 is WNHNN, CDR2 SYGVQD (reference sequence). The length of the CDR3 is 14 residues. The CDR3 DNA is TGCGCCAGCAGTGCGGGCGGCGGGAGAGATACGCAGTATTTT. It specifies CASSAGGGRDTQYF.

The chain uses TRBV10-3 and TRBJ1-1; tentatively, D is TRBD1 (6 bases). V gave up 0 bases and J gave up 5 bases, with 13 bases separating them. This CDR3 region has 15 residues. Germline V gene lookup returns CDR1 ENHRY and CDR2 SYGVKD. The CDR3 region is CAISESQGRWTEAFF. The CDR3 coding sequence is TGTGCCATCAGTGAGTCCCAGGGGCGGTGGACTGAAGCTTTCTTT.

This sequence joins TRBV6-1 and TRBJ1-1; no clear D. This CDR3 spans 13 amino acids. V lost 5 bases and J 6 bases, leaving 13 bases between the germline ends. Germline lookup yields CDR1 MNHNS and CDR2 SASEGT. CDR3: CASSQTPWAEAFF. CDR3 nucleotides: TGTGCCAGCAGTCAGACACCGTGGGCTGAAGCTTTCTTT.

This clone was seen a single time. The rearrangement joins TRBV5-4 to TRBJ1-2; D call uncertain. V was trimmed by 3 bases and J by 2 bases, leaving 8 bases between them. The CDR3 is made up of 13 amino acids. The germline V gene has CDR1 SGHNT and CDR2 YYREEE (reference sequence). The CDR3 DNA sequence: TGTGCCAGCAGCTCCAGGATAAACTATGGCTACACCTTC. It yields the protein CASSSRINYGYTF. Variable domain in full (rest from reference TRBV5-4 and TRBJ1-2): ETGVTQSPTHLIKTRGQQVTLRCSSQSGHNTVSWYQQALGQGPQFIFQYYREEENGRGNFPPRFSGLQFPNYSSELNVNALELDDSALYLCASSSRINYGYTFGSGTRLTVV.

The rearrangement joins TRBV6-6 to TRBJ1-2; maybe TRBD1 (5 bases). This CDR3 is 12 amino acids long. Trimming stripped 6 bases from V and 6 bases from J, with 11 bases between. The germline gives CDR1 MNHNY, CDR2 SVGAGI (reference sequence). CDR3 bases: TGTGCCAGCAGCCGAACCAGGGATGGCTACACCTTC. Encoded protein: CASSRTRDGYTF.